The next 16 T cell receptor beta chains were all read from a single sample in a study of blood T cell repertoires in COVID-19. Produced via immunoSEQ multiplex PCR; TCRdb's table is partial and in-frame only. Among 200,000 to 250,000 clones, around 78% were seen once, and the ten largest hold 2% to 3%. Sequenced: peripheral blood. Receptor source: a woman in her 70s with active or convalescent COVID-19.

This clone was counted only a few times. The V and J genes are TRBV16 and TRBJ1-1; D remains unclear. The V and J ends lost 4 bases and 11 bases respectively, with 14 bases between them. This CDR3 region has 12 residues. CDR1 and CDR2 from the germline V gene are KGHSY and FQNENV. The CDR3 nucleotides are TGTGCCAGCAGCCCATCGGGCAGGTTGGCTTTCTTT. As protein: CASSPSGRLAFF.

The rearrangement joins TRBV3-1 (or the pseudogene TRBV3-2) to TRBJ2-7; D is possibly TRBD2 (6 bases). Germline V gene lookup returns CDR1 LGHDT and CDR2 YNNKEL (reference sequence). V dropped 4 bases and J dropped 0 bases, with 16 bases sitting between them. The CDR3 is 16 residues long. For the CDR3, the DNA is TGTGCCAGCAGCCCCCGAGGGGCGGGATCCTCCTACGAGCAGTACTTC. The encoded protein is CASSPRGAGSSYEQYF.

This clone was counted a single time. The chain recombines TRBV19 with TRBJ1-6, with 7 nucleotides matching TRBD1. V gave up 7 bases and J gave up 6 bases; unmatched junction bases: 9. This CDR3 comprises 15 residues. The germline gives CDR1 LNHDA, CDR2 SQIVND (reference sequence). The CDR3 region is CASTTTGAVNSPLHF. CDR3 DNA: TGTGCCAGTACCACCACAGGGGCGGTTAATTCACCCCTCCACTTT.

This rearrangement joins TRBV28 to TRBJ2-7; 9 positions match TRBD2. CDR3 length equals 13 residues. Germline lookup yields CDR1 MDHEN and CDR2 SYDVKM. The junction had 6 bases not matched to a gene; V was cut back by 5 bases and J by 7 bases. This CDR3 is CASSARLAGEQYF. Written as DNA, the CDR3 is TGTGCCAGCAGTGCCCGCCTAGCGGGGGAGCAGTACTTC. The entire variable domain, with the rest obtained from reference TRBV28 and TRBJ2-7, is as follows: DVKVTQSSRYLVKRTGEKVFLECVQDMDHENMFWYRQDPGLGLRLIYFSYDVKMKEKGDIPEGYSVSREKKERFSLILESASTNQTSMYLCASSARLAGEQYFGPGTRLTVT.

V and J are TRBV25-1 and TRBJ2-7, with TRBD1 identical over 9 bases. CDR3 length: 14 amino acids. Trimming at V came to 8 bases and at J to 3 bases, leaving 8 bases not matched to a gene. Germline CDR1 and CDR2: MGHDK and SYGVNS. This CDR3 reads CASGGQGWNYEQYF. The CDR3 coding sequence is TGTGCCAGCGGAGGACAGGGGTGGAACTACGAGCAGTACTTC.

In this sample, this clone turned up once. The chain links TRBV30 to TRBJ2-7, with D perhaps TRBD1 (5 bases). Germline values: CDR1 GTSNPN, CDR2 SVGIG (reference sequence). V was shortened by 1 base and J by 6 bases, with 7 bases between the two germline ends. The CDR3 length is 11 residues. CDR3 loop: CAWSEQVEQYF. The CDR3 DNA sequence: TGTGCCTGGAGTGAACAGGTCGAGCAGTACTTC.

V and J are TRBV19 and TRBJ2-7; TRBD2 agrees at 8 bases. Germline V gene sequence: CDR1 LNHDA, CDR2 SQIVND (reference sequence). V trimming: 4 bases; J trimming: 2 bases; junction bases outside the gene matches: 10. This CDR3 comprises 16 residues. In DNA, the CDR3 is TGTGCCAGTAGTACCCCCGGTAGCGGGGCCCCCTACGAGCAGTACTTC. Translation gives CASSTPGSGAPYEQYF.

V usage is TRBV28 and J usage is TRBJ1-5, with TRBD1 identical over 8 bases. With 5 bases clipped from V and 6 bases from J, the junction kept 15 bases outside the gene matches. The CDR3 runs to 17 residues. The germline V gene encodes CDR1 MDHEN and CDR2 SYDVKM. The CDR3 DNA reads TGTGCCAGCAGTCTGACAGGGGACATCGGTACCGGTCAGCCCCAGCATTTT. This gives the protein CASSLTGDIGTGQPQHF. Looking up the rest from reference TRBV28 and TRBJ1-5 gives the full variable domain: DVKVTQSSRYLVKRTGEKVFLECVQDMDHENMFWYRQDPGLGLRLIYFSYDVKMKEKGDIPEGYSVSREKKERFSLILESASTNQTSMYLCASSLTGDIGTGQPQHFGDGTRLSIL.

The J gene is TRBJ1-2, the V gene TRBV27, with D tentatively TRBD1 (6 bases). Germline CDR1 MNHEY, CDR2 SMNVEV (reference sequence). This CDR3 has 14 residues. Trimming shortened V by 3 bases and J by 3 bases, and 11 bases separated the two germline ends. CDR3: CASSFSGVDYGYTF. DNA for the CDR3: TGTGCCAGCAGTTTTTCAGGGGTGGACTATGGCTACACCTTC.

The rearrangement links TRBV21-1 to TRBJ2-5; no DNA check was done on the table's D call, TRBD2. TRBV21-1 is reported as a pseudogene. The length of the CDR3 is 16 residues. The DNA for the CDR3 is TGTGCCAGCAGCTACCGGACTAGCGGGGCAATAGAGACCCAGTACTTC. This encodes CASSYRTSGAIETQYF.

This chain uses TRBV27 with TRBJ1-2; TRBD1 might be the D (5 bases). CDR1 is MNHEY, CDR2 SMNVEV, per germline (reference sequence). The CDR3 contains 14 residues. V gave up 5 bases and J gave up 4 bases, with 14 bases separating them. The CDR3 reads CASSPLDSFYGYTF. The CDR3 nucleotides are TGTGCCAGCAGTCCCCTAGACAGCTTCTATGGCTACACCTTC.

The chain has TRBV5-1 and TRBJ2-1, with TRBD2 matching over 7 bases. Germline V gene data show CDR1 as SGHRS and CDR2 as YFSETQ. The CDR3 consists of 17 residues. Losses at the gene ends were 0 bases for V and 5 bases for J; bases not matched to a gene: 11. CDR3 protein: CASSLVGGSAGDNEQFF. CDR3 nucleotide sequence: TGCGCCAGCAGCTTGGTCGGCGGGAGCGCGGGGGACAATGAGCAGTTCTTC.

This chain connects TRBV5-5 to TRBJ2-1; 11 positions match TRBD2. Germline CDR1 reads SGHKS; CDR2 reads YYEKEE (reference sequence). The V and J ends lost 0 bases and 4 bases, in that order; junction bases with no gene match: 3. The CDR3 extends over 16 amino acids. The CDR3 spells CASSLDLAGGYNEQFF. CDR3 nucleotide sequence: TGTGCCAGCAGCTTGGATCTAGCGGGGGGATACAATGAGCAGTTCTTC. The entire variable domain, with the rest obtained from reference TRBV5-5 and TRBJ2-1, is as follows: DAGVTQSPTHLIKTRGQQVTLRCSPISGHKSVSWYQQVLGQGPQFIFQYYEKEERGRGNFPDRFSARQFPNYSSELNVNALLLGDSALYLCASSLDLAGGYNEQFFGPGTRLTVL.

The chain joins TRBV19 to TRBJ2-3; 8 bases fit TRBD2. The CDR3 is made up of 15 amino acids. Germline V gene data show CDR1 as LNHDA and CDR2 as SQIVND (reference sequence). V shed 3 bases, J shed 1 base, and the junction held 3 bases outside the gene matches. CDR3 nucleotide sequence: TGTGCCAGTAGTATTATGACTAGCGGCACAGATACGCAGTATTTT. Translated: CASSIMTSGTDTQYF.

The V and J genes are TRBV6-2 or TRBV6-3 and TRBJ1-5, with D perhaps TRBD1 (5 bases). CDR1 is MNHEY, CDR2 SVGEGT, per germline. This CDR3 contains 14 residues. The V gene lost 5 bases and the J gene lost 2 bases, with 10 bases spanning the gap. CDR3 in amino acids: CASSPGSRNQPQHF. CDR3 DNA sequence: TGTGCCAGCAGTCCAGGGTCACGCAATCAGCCCCAGCATTTT.

This clone was seen only once. V and J are TRBV5-1 and TRBJ2-2; the match to TRBD2 covers 10 bases. Germline V gene lookup returns CDR1 SGHRS and CDR2 YFSETQ. Trimming took 7 bases from V and 4 from J; bases not matched to a gene: 7. The CDR3 runs to 15 residues. The CDR3 DNA reads as TGCGCCAGCGAGAGGACTAGCGGACTCACCGGGGAGCTGTTTTTT. This sequence encodes CASERTSGLTGELFF.